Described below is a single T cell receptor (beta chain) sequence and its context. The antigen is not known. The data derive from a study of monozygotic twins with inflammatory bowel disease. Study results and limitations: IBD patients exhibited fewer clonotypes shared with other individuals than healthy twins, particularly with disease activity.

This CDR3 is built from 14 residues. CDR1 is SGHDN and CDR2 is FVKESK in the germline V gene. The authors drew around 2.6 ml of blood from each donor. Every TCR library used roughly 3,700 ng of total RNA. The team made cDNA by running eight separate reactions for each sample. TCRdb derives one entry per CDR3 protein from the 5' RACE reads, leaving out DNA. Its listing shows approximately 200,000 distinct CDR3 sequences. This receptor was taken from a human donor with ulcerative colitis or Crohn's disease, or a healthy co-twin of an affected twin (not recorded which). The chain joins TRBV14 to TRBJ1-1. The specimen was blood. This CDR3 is CASSQVGWNTEAFF.